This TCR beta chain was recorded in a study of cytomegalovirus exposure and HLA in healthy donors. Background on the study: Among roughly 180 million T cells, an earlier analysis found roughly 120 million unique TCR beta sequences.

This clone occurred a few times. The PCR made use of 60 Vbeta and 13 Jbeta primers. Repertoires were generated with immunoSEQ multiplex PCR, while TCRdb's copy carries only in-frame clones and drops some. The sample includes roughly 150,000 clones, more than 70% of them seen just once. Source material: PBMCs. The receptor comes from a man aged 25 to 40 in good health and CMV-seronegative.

CDR3 nucleotide sequence: TGTGCCAGCAGTGAACTGACAGGGTACTCACCCCTCCACTTT. It specifies CASSELTGYSPLHF. The chain employs TRBV6-1 and TRBJ1-6; TRBD1 matches at 7 bases. Germline lookup yields CDR1 MNHNS and CDR2 SASEGT. The CDR3 length is 14 residues. Unmatched junction bases numbered 5, after V lost 2 bases and J lost 10 bases.